This T cell receptor (beta chain) originates from a study of cytomegalovirus exposure and HLA in healthy donors (dated by TCRdb to 2017 to 2019). Background on the whole study: In an earlier analysis of 450 to 750 of the donors, around 300 Gb of sequence data and some 120 million unique TCR beta sequences from about 190 million T cells were reported. An early release covering roughly 600 HLA-typed donors comprised approximately 300 gigabases of sequencing data and approximately 85 million unique TCR sequences. Of the roughly 400 genotyped donors, over 70% fell in the genetic ancestry cluster associated with self-reported Caucasian donors. The aim of the study was to test whether cataloging public T cell receptors could identify signatures of past pathogen exposure. The study used immunosequencing to profile the T cell repertoires of 600 to 850 subjects and linked those repertoires to cytomegalovirus serostatus. A separate validation cohort of about 110 different subjects was used in addition to the approximately 700-subject first cohort. The study combined high-throughput TCR immunosequencing, statistical association of individual TCRs with disease status, and machine learning to predict cytomegalovirus infection status. A later analysis re-analyzed previously published TCR beta repertoires from about 730 donors and added high-resolution HLA genotyping to study TCR occurrence patterns. The later analysis used no new phenotypic data to find candidate immune exposures, relying instead on TCR beta sequences and their occurrence across donors. An earlier analysis of several hundred of the donors applied high-throughput TCR beta sequencing to assess whether each TCR beta V gene segment acted as functional or pseudogenic. Donor age, sex, ethnicity and CMV serostatus were compiled alongside the repertoire data. A later genetic analysis took genome-wide SNP genotypes for about 65% of the 666 donors and used that subset as a discovery cohort. Every discovery cohort repertoire had been produced on one sequencing platform. Class I and class II HLA loci were covered by the typing at four-digit resolution. Typing coverage varied by locus: roughly 629-640 donors for A, B, C, DRB1 and DQB1; approximately 500 for DQA1; 600 to 610 for DPA1; approximately 450 for DPB1. Four or five DR-DQ haplotypes were handled as single units for association and clustering because linkage in the cohort was strong. Among about 400 genotyped donors of the cohort, an average of roughly 230,000 unique TCR beta nucleotide sequences was sequenced per donor, of which about 18% were non-productive. Overall results and qualifications from the work: Because some donors lacked HLA typing at each locus, the association tests relied only on the typed subset. Three of the identified cytomegalovirus-associated TCR beta chains were confirmed in vitro to be specific for cytomegalovirus antigens. According to a later analysis, parvovirus B19, influenza, CMV and Epstein-Barr virus appeared linked to several top co-occurrence clusters. Only TCR beta chains were sequenced in this cohort, and the absence of alpha or paired-chain data limited detectable features. The authors suggested that the approach could potentially be generalized to other disease states and immunological phenotypes. Most TCR sequences were observed very rarely across donors, whereas some public TCRs were present in many individuals. In an earlier analysis of some 540 of the donors, most TCR beta V segments appeared in productive rearrangements about 90% or about 30% of the time, broadly matching IMGT annotations. A later analysis found that TCR association rates varied across HLA loci, with DRB1 alleles showing the most associated TCRs and HLA-C alleles the fewest. The study gave a list of around 170 TCR beta chains associated with cytomegalovirus. In both the original and validation cohorts, the classifier was reported to diagnose cytomegalovirus status with high specificity and sensitivity. Roughly uniform sequencing depth across donors was assumed in presence/absence analyses, although this assumption may not hold. At a false discovery rate of 0.05, a later analysis linked about 16,000 TCR beta sequences to specific HLA alleles. Compared with the roughly 670-donor mean, donors in an Asian-associated ancestry cluster had fewer N-insertions in productive TCRs, according to a later genetic analysis. In a later analysis, most CMV-associated TCR beta chains were found to appear HLA-restricted, with HLA associations seemingly driven largely by CMV exposure. A group of highly shared sequence variants was considered likely to be a technical artifact of the sequencing pipeline. When HLA alleles, especially DR and DQ, strongly co-occurred, TCR associations were difficult to assign to individual alleles. Linkage disequilibrium might explain the correlated functional status among segregating V segments, but an unknown experimental factor could not be excluded. Some IMGT-functional V segments, including TRBV6-2 and TRBV6-3, could not be told apart with the 87-base-pair reads, so those segments were excluded. A further reported finding was that TCR beta sequences accurately predicted the HLA-A and HLA-B alleles for most subjects in the first cohort. The only immune exposure information available for the cohort was CMV serostatus. In a later genetic analysis, a missense DCLRE1C variant was associated with V-gene and J-gene trimming of TCR beta chains, and the association was replicated in an independent cohort. Because counts were too low, seventeen rarely observed V segments, including chromosome 9 orphons, were left out of the earlier analysis of 587 of the donors. Compared with equally common non-associated chains, HLA-associated TCR beta chains in a later analysis were more clonally expanded and had lower generation probabilities.

V lost 0 bases and J lost 5 bases; the stretch between them is 11 bases long. The CDR1 and CDR2 encoded by the germline V gene are SGHRS and YFSETQ. Counted from cysteine to phenylalanine, this CDR3 has 14 amino acids. Only CDR3 DNA is held: 42 bases, read in frame from base 1. Library preparation was by the immunoSEQ multiplex PCR assay. A mixture of 60 forward primers for TCR Vbeta segments and 13 reverse primers for TCR Jbeta segments was used in the multiplex PCR. The CDR3 region of rearranged TCR beta genes was amplified from genomic DNA by a multiplex PCR assay. On the Illumina HiSeq System, the amplified TCR beta libraries were sequenced as 87-base-pair reads. For the original study's pipeline: A later analysis tallied 70 million to 100 million unique TCR beta chains across the 666 repertoires, and some 10 million of those chains were shared by two or more donors. To remove PCR and sequencing errors, raw reads were error-corrected and collapsed into unique sequences using a nearest-neighbor algorithm that merged closely related sequences. V, D and J gene segments were assigned by aligning CDR3 sequences to IMGT reference sequences. For a sequence to be retained, a match of at least six nucleotides was required to both a V gene segment and a J gene segment. Rearrangements were called productive when the CDR3 lacked stop codons and stayed in frame with V and J; all others were non-productive. Following IMGT convention, CDR3 was defined as the stretch from the second conserved V-encoded cysteine up to the conserved J-encoded phenylalanine. In an earlier analysis of 550 to 650 of the donors, sequences lacking an unambiguous match to a single V gene segment were excluded. In an earlier analysis of about 590 of the donors, a V segment was called functional when productive rearrangements were above 56.7%, and segregating when the standard deviation between donors exceeded 5%. A statistical classification framework was built for diagnosing cytomegalovirus status from the catalog of TCR beta chain sequences. A later analysis assigned V and J genes by comparing TCR nucleotide sequences with IMGT/GENE-DB human TR gene sequences. Using the TCRdist pipeline, a later analysis assigned CDR3 sequences along with most-parsimonious VDJ recombination scenarios. In a later analysis, every TCR beta chain was defined by the combination of its CDR3 amino acid sequence and its V-gene family, and reads without a unique V-gene family were dropped. As a way to deal with suspected cross-contamination and a sequencing artifact, a later analysis dropped roughly 600 nucleotide sequences that were highly shared and had low generation probability. In a later analysis, a clonal expansion index was calculated for each public chain from normalized within-repertoire ranks of inferred template counts. In a later analysis, generation probabilities were computed using a VDJ recombination model fitted to out-of-frame rearrangements, and the results were checked against IGoR. A later analysis scored TCR-TCR, TCR-HLA and TCR-CMV co-occurrence with hypergeometric tests, applying a repertoire-size bias correction to TCR pairs. A later analysis estimated false discovery rates by permuting HLA or CMV assignments 20 times. In a later analysis, co-occurring TCRs were grouped using DBSCAN, with TCRdist sequence similarity added in when clustering inside HLA-allele-positive subsets. For co-occurrence clustering, repertoires with fewer than 30,000 or more than 120,000 public chains were excluded, along with about five repertoires with anomalous nucleotide sharing. The source is immuneACCESS, and TCRdb retained only in-frame sequences with V and J called. Part of the clones is not carried over; for the studies checked, unresolved V genes explain less than half of this, and the remainder is unexplained. That table is the source of V, J and clone size, and D and trimming were worked out from the DNA. This sample lists about 160,000 clones; roughly 80% were detected once. Around an eighth of the sample belongs to the ten largest clones.

The cohort consisted of approximately 670 healthy bone marrow donors. Cohort members were all nominally healthy when sampled, although unrecorded immune exposures were likely present. The donor was CMV seropositive and belonged to the group of about 290 seropositive cohort members. Each donor provided a peripheral blood sample, and peripheral blood mononuclear cells were used for TCR beta sequencing. Genomic DNA extraction from the blood cell samples was performed with the Qiagen DNeasy Blood Extraction Kit. Turning to this clone: Its recognized antigen is unknown. No base-level quality is on record; no much larger clone is a single base apart.

The clonotype comes from a man aged 35-49 years in good health and CMV-seropositive. The sample taken for sequencing was PBMCs. The chain is encoded by TRBV5-1 joined to TRBJ2-5, and TRBD1 may be the D gene, going by 6 matching bases. The DNA reads TGCGCCAGCAGCTTGGGTGGGGGCCGGGAGACCCAGTACTTC. This sequence encodes CASSLGGGRETQYF.